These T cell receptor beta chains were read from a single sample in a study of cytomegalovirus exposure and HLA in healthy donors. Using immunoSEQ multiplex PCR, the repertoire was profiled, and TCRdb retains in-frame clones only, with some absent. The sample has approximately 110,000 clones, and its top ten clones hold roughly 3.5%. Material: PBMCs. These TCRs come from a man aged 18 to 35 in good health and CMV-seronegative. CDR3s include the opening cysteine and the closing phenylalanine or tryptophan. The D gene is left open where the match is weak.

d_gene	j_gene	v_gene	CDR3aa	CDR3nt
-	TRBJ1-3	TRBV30	CARRTPAGGRGNTIYF	TGTGCCCGGAGAACCCCCGCGGGGGGAAGGGGAAACACCATATATTTT
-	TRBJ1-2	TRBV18	CASSPRYKGPESYTF	TGTGCCAGCTCACCACGATACAAGGGGCCTGAGAGCTACACCTTC
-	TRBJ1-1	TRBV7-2	CASSLAQGMSTEAFF	TGTGCCAGCAGCTTAGCACAGGGTATGAGCACTGAAGCTTTCTTT
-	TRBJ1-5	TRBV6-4	CASGQPQHF	TGTGCCAGCGGCCAGCCCCAGCATTTT
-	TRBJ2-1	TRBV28	CASSLGANNEQFF	TGTGCCAGCAGTTTAGGGGCTAACAATGAGCAGTTCTTC
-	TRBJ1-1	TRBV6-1	CASSAGQNTEAFF	TGTGCCAGCAGTGCCGGACAGAACACTGAAGCTTTCTTT
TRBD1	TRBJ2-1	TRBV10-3	CAISDGTGVGYNEQFF	TGTGCCATCAGTGATGGGACAGGGGTAGGGTACAATGAGCAGTTCTTC
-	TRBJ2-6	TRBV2	CASSDRVTGANVLTF	TGTGCCAGCAGTGACAGGGTGACTGGGGCCAACGTCCTGACTTTC
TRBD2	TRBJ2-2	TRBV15	CATSLGTSVNTGELFF	TGTGCCACCAGCCTAGGGACTAGCGTGAACACCGGGGAGCTGTTTTTT
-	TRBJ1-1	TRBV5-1	CASSLGTAYEAFF	TGCGCCAGCAGCTTGGGGACAGCATATGAAGCTTTCTTT
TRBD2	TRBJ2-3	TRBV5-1	CASSLAGRTDTQYF	TGCGCCAGCAGCTTAGCGGGACGTACAGATACGCAGTATTTT
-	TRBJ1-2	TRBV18	CASSRTRDDGYTF	TGTGCCAGCTCGCGGACAAGGGATGATGGCTACACCTTC
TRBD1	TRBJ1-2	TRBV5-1	CASSLASAGGYGYTF	TGCGCCAGCAGCTTGGCCTCGGCAGGGGGATATGGCTACACCTTC
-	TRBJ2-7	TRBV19	CARRPRPFPYEQYF	TGTGCCAGGCGGCCCCGCCCCTTCCCGTACGAGCAGTACTTC
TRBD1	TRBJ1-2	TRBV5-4	CASSLGDRDYGYTF	TGTGCCAGCAGCTTGGGAGACAGGGACTATGGCTACACCTTC
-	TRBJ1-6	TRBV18	CASSPDQQGHSPLHF	TGTGCCAGCTCACCAGACCAGCAGGGGCATTCACCCCTCCACTTT
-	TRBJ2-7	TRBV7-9	CASSLTTSGTDEQYF	TGTGCCAGCAGCTTAACTACCAGCGGCACTGACGAGCAGTACTTC
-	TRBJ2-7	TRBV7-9	CASSRSGEQYF	TGTGCCAGCAGCAGGAGCGGCGAGCAGTACTTC
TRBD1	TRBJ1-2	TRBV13	CASRRDRGVGYTF	TGTGCCAGCAGAAGGGACAGGGGCGTCGGCTACACCTTC
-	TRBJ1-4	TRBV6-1	CASSEEEDSHGEKLFF	TGTGCCAGCAGTGAAGAAGAGGACTCACACGGGGAAAAACTGTTTTTT
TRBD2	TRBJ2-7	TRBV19	CASGRTSVYEQYF	TGTGCCAGTGGAAGGACTAGTGTCTACGAGCAGTACTTC
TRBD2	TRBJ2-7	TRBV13	CASSPGTSGYEQYF	TGTGCCAGCAGCCCGGGGACTAGCGGCTACGAGCAGTACTTC
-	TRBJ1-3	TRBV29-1	CSVEVRNTIYF	TGCAGCGTTGAAGTAAGAAACACCATATATTTT
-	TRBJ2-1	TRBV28	CASSGARVTGEQFF	TGTGCCAGCAGTGGGGCCAGGGTGACGGGTGAGCAGTTCTTC
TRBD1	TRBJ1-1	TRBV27	CATTTGMGNTEAFF	TGTGCCACTACGACAGGGATGGGGAACACTGAAGCTTTCTTT
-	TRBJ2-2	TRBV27	CASSYTGANTGELFF	TGTGCCAGCAGTTATACCGGGGCGAACACCGGGGAGCTGTTTTTT
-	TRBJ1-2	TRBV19	CASSIGAGDGYGYTF	TGTGCCAGTAGTATAGGTGCAGGGGACGGCTATGGCTACACCTTC
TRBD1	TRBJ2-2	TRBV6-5	CARNPTGGVTGELFF	TGTGCCAGAAACCCCACAGGGGGCGTCACCGGGGAGCTGTTTTTT
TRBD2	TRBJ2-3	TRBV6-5	CASSYETSDTDTQYF	TGTGCCAGCAGTTACGAGACTAGCGACACAGATACGCAGTATTTT
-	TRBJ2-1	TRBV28	CASSLEDRGNEQFF	TGTGCCAGCAGTTTGGAGGACAGAGGCAATGAGCAGTTCTTC
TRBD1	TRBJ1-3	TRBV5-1	CASSGEDRAGNTIYF	TGCGCCAGCAGCGGGGAGGACAGGGCTGGAAACACCATATATTTT
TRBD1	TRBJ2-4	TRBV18	CASSFTGEFGIQYF	TGTGCCAGCTCGTTTACAGGGGAGTTCGGCATTCAGTACTTC
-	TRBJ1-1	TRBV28	CASSLSSRIAFF	TGTGCCAGCAGTCTAAGTTCCCGAATAGCTTTCTTT
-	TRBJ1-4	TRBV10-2	CASQLRGGDEKLFF	TGCGCCAGCCAGCTAAGGGGGGGTGATGAAAAACTGTTTTTT
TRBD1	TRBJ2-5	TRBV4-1	CASSTGAVQETQYF	TGCGCCAGCAGCACAGGGGCAGTGCAAGAGACCCAGTACTTC
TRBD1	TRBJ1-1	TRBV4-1	CASSPWTGNTEAFF	TGCGCCAGCAGCCCCTGGACAGGCAACACTGAAGCTTTCTTT
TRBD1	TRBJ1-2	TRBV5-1	CASSSRTGANYGYTF	TGCGCCAGCAGTTCCCGGACAGGGGCTAACTATGGCTACACCTTC
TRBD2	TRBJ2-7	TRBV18	CASSPQGGVGEQYF	TGTGCCAGCTCACCACAGGGAGGGGTGGGCGAGCAGTACTTC
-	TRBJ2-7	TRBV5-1	CASSFDSAYEQYF	TGCGCCAGCAGCTTCGACAGTGCCTACGAGCAGTACTTC
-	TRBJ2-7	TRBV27	CATLSLGTYEQYF	TGTGCCACTCTTTCCCTAGGAACCTACGAGCAGTACTTC
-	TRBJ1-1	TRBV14	CASSQMTRALLGLRAFF	TGTGCCAGCAGCCAGATGACGAGGGCTCTACTTGGTCTAAGGGCTTTCTTT
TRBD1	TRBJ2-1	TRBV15	CATSGPGQGAMEQFF	TGTGCCACCAGCGGTCCGGGACAGGGGGCTATGGAGCAGTTCTTC
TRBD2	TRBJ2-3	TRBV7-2	CASSPTLARRRDTQYF	TGTGCCAGCAGCCCAACACTAGCGAGAAGAAGAGATACGCAGTATTTT
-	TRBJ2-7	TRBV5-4	CASSWTGRGYEQYF	TGTGCCAGCAGCTGGACCGGCAGGGGCTACGAGCAGTACTTC
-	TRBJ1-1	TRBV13	CASSLGRHRDTEAFF	TGTGCCAGCAGCTTAGGCAGGCACAGGGATACTGAAGCTTTCTTT
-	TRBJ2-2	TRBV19	CASYPARRTVDSGELFF	TGTGCCAGTTACCCCGCTAGGCGGACAGTAGATTCCGGGGAGCTGTTTTTT
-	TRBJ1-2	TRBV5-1	CASSLGVDRTYGYTF	TGCGCCAGCAGCTTGGGAGTAGACAGAACCTATGGCTACACCTTC
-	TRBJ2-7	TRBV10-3	CAISDRDSTYEQYF	TGTGCCATCAGTGACCGGGACTCAACCTACGAGCAGTACTTC